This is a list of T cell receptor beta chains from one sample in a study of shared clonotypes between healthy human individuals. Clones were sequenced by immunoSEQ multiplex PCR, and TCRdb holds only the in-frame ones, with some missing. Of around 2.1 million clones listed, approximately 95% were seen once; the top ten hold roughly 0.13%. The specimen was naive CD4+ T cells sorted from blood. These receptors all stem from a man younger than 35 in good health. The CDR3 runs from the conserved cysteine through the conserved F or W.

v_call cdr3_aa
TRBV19 CASSPQGIRTGELFF
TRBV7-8 CASSLGQGRQAFF
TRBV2 CASSATSGTPQYF
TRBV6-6 CASSLQMTGGNTIYF
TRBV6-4 CASSGEHNQPQHF
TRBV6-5 CASTSTQSSYEQYF
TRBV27 CASSFTGGNQPQHF
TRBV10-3 CAIIGGLAGVLGELFF
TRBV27 CASSRRESNEQFF
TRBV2 CASSDRGGPQETQYF
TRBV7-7 CASSPDRGGLAGDRKNTGELFF
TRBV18 CASSPWDSNSYEQYF
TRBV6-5 CASSYSFSGRKNIQYF
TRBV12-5 CASGASGSNHEQYF
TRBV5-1 CASSISGRGIGELFF
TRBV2 CASTLGYGQPQHF
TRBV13 CASSIKGSSGPSYNEQFF
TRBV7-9 CASSLAGGTGGTNEKLFF
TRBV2 CASTLDRGRGKLFF
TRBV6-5 CASRFSRDTEAFF
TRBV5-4 CASSNPGRGNYEQYF
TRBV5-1 CASRGLANEKLFF
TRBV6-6 CASSYAERVSNQPQHF
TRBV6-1 CASSGRGQDGTQYF
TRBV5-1 CASSSGQSSYNEQFF
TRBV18 CASSPLPSNTGELFF
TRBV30 CAWRTGGPPLHF
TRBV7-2 CASSQGARAGKTGELFF
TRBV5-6 CASSLGKPSYNSPLHF
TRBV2 CASRLGDITYEQYF
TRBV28 CASRGQMNTEAFF
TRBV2 CASSLPGRGGVHEQYF
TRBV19 CASSIGLRDQPQHF
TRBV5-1 CASSLGQVGNTIYF
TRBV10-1 CASSEGTGDLQYF
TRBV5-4 CASSSGGHLNTEAFF
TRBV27 CASSTWASGEETQYF
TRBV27 CASSPRTATGELFF
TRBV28 CASSLSGQGGGYTF
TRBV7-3 CASSRPPQETQYF
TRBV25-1 CASSEAGLNGLFF
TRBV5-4 CASSETGVNSPLHF
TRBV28 CASSSPGTVNTEAFF
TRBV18 CASSPPASGNTGELFF
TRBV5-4 CASSLNRAYEQYF
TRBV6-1 CASSDRGPFMNTEAFF
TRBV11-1 CASTPGAIPGELFF
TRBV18 CASSGPGSGEQYF
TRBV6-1 CASSLQGSNQPQHF
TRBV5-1 CASSMGTGVADTQYF
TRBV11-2 CASSLARGDQPQHF
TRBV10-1 CASSEGTGNTGELFF
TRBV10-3 CAISEATGLFGLTDTQYF
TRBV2 CASSVDRAGNQPQHF
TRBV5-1 CASSLGLAAYNEQFF